The 7 T cell receptor beta chains given below trace back to one sample, sequenced in a study of blood T cell repertoires in COVID-19 (TCRdb year 2020). Receptor amplification or capture employed the immunoSEQ multiplex PCR assay. The table was pulled from immuneACCESS by TCRdb, which kept in-frame rearrangements only. Such tables lose some clones; where checked, under half of the loss comes from unresolved V genes, and the rest has no known cause. Across this sample there are over 85,000 clones, with roughly 90% seen only once. The top ten clones comprise 4% to 4.5% of the sample. Sequenced sample: peripheral blood. The receptor source for this set is a human donor with COVID-19, enrolled during active disease. The donor label of this sample is uncertain.

The J gene is TRBJ1-2, the V gene TRBV6-1, with D unclear. This CDR3 is 16 amino acids long. The germline V gene encodes CDR1 MNHNS and CDR2 SASEGT. V was pared by 2 bases and J by 7 bases, with 20 bases between. The CDR3 DNA reads TGTGCCAGCAGTGAACCTCCGGGAGAAGAAGGCGCTGGCTACACCTTC. It translates to CASSEPPGEEGAGYTF.

The V call is TRBV15, the J call TRBJ1-6, with TRBD1 matching over 9 bases. Trimming removed 5 bases from V and 8 bases from J; junction bases left unmatched: 13. Germline CDR1 is LNHNV and CDR2 is YYDKDF (reference sequence). The CDR3 has 17 residues. CDR3 nucleotides: TGTGCCACCAGCGGCACGGGGACAGGGAAGTATGATTCACCCCTCCACTTT. Its protein product is CATSGTGTGKYDSPLHF. Supplemented by reference TRBV15 and TRBJ1-6, the full variable domain reads DAMVIQNPRYQVTQFGKPVTLSCSQTLNHNVMYWYQQKSSQAPKLLFHYYDKDFNNEADTPDNFQSRRPNTSFCFLDIRSPGLGDTAMYLCATSGTGTGKYDSPLHFGNGTRLTVT.

This chain joins TRBV5-1 and TRBJ1-3, with a possible D match to TRBD1 (5 bases). CDR1 is SGHRS and CDR2 is YFSETQ in the germline V gene. V lost 1 base and J lost 4, with 12 bases in between. CDR3 length: 15 residues. The CDR3 protein is CASSLQTGAGNTIYF. The CDR3 DNA reads TGCGCCAGCAGCTTGCAAACAGGAGCAGGAAACACCATATATTTT.

The J gene is TRBJ1-1, the V gene TRBV19; 8 bases line up with TRBD1. This CDR3 has 15 amino acids. Per germline, CDR1 LNHDA and CDR2 SQIVND (reference sequence). V trimming: 5 bases; J trimming: 1 base; junction bases outside the gene matches: 6. The CDR3 is CASSFRTGRNTEAFF. Written as DNA, the CDR3 is TGTGCCAGTAGTTTCAGGACAGGGCGGAACACTGAAGCTTTCTTT.

The sample holds a few counts of this clone. This sample also contains other DNA sequences that code for the same CDR3. The chain recombines TRBV5-1 with TRBJ1-1, with TRBD1 matching 7 bases. The trim removed 1 base at V and 1 base at J, leaving 1 base unmatched. CDR1 is SGHRS and CDR2 is YFSETQ in the germline V gene. CDR3 length: 14 amino acids. The CDR3 sequence: CASSLTGENTEAFF. CDR3 DNA sequence: TGCGCCAGCAGCTTGACAGGGGAGAACACTGAAGCTTTCTTT.

The chain joins TRBV7-9 to TRBJ1-4; the match to TRBD1 covers 9 bases. The trim removed 6 bases at V and 2 bases at J, leaving 16 bases unmatched. Germline CDR1 is SEHNR and CDR2 is FQNEAQ (reference sequence). CDR3 length equals 19 residues. CDR3 protein: CASSLTTQTGGPTNEKLFF. CDR3 DNA: TGTGCCAGCAGTCTTACCACACAAACAGGGGGCCCGACTAATGAAAAACTGTTTTTT.

The DNA for the CDR3 is TGCGCCAGCAGCTCCGGGACAGGGGGAGATGAGCAGTTCTTC. Translating it yields CASSSGTGGDEQFF. The rearrangement links TRBV5-1 to TRBJ2-1; 11 bases align to TRBD1. V lost 3 bases to trimming and J lost 8 bases; unmatched junction nucleotides: 4. The germline V gene has CDR1 SGHRS and CDR2 YFSETQ. This CDR3 is 14 amino acids long.